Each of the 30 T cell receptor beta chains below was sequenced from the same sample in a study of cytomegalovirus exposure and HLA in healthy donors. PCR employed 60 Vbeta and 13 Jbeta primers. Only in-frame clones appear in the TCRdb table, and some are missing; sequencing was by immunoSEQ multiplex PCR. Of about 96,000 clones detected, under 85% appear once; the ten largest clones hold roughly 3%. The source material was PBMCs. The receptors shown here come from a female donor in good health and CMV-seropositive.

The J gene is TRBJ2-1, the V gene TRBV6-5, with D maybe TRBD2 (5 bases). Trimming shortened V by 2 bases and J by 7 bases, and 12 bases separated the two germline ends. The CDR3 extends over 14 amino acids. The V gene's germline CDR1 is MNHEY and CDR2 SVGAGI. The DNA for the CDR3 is TGTGCCAGCAGTTACGGGGTGGAGGTAAATGAGCAGTTCTTC. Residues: CASSYGVEVNEQFF.

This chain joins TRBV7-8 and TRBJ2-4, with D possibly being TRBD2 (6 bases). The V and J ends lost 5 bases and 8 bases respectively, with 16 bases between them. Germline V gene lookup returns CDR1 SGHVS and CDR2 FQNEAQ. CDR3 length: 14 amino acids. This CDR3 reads CASSLGGAGYIQYF. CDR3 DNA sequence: TGTGCCAGCAGCCTCGGAGGGGCGGGATACATTCAGTACTTC. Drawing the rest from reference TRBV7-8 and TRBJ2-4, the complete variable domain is GAGVSQSPRYKVAKRGQDVALRCDPISGHVSLFWYQQALGQGPEFLTYFQNEAQLDKSGLPSDRFFAERPEGSVSTLKIQRTQQEDSAVYLCASSLGGAGYIQYFGAGTRLSVL.

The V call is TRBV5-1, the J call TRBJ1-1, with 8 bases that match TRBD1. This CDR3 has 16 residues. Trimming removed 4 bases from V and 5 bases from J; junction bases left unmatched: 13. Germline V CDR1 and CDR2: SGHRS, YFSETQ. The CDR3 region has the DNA TGCGCCAGCAGCCAGGGACAGGCCGCTGGTGGGACTGAAGCTTTCTTT. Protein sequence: CASSQGQAAGGTEAFF.

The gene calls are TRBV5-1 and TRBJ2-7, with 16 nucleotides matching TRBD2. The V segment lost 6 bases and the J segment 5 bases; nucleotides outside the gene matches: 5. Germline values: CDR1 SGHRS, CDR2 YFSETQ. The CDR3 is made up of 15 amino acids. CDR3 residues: CASKGLAGGEDEQYF. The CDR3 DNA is TGCGCCAGCAAGGGACTAGCGGGAGGGGAGGACGAGCAGTACTTC.

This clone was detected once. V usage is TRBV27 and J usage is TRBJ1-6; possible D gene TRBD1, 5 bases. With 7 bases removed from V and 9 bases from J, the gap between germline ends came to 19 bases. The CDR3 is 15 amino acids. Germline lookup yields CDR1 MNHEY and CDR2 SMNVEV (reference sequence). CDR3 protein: CASKIRRGSGSPLHF. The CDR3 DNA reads TGTGCCAGCAAAATTAGGAGGGGTTCGGGTTCACCCCTCCACTTT.

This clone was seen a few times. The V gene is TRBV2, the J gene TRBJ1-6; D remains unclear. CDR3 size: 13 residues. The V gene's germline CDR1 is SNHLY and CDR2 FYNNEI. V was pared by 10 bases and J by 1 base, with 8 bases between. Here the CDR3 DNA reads TGTGCCATCGAGGAGTCCTATAATTCACCCCTCCACTTT. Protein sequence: CAIEESYNSPLHF.

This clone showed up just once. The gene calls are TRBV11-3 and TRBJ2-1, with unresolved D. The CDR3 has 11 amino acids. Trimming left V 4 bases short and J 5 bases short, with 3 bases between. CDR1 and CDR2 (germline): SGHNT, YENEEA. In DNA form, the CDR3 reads TGTGCCAGCAGCTATAACAATGAGCAGTTCTTC. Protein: CASSYNNEQFF. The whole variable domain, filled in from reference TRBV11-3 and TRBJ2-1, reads EAGVVQSPRYKIIEKKQPVAFWCNPISGHNTLYWYLQNLGQGPELLIRYENEEAVDDSQLPKDRFSAERLKGVDSTLKIQPAELGDSAVYLCASSYNNEQFFGPGTRLTVL.

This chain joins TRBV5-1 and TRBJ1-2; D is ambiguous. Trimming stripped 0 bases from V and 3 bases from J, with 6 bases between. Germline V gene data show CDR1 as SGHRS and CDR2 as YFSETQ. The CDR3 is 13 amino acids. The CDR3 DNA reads TGCGCCAGCAGCTTGGACACCTACTATGGCTACACCTTC. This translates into CASSLDTYYGYTF.

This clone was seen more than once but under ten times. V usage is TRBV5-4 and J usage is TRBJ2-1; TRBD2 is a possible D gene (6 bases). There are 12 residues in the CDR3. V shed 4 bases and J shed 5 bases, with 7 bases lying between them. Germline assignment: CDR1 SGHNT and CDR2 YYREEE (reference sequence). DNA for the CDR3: TGTGCCAGCAGCGGGACTGACAATGAGCAGTTCTTC. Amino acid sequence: CASSGTDNEQFF.

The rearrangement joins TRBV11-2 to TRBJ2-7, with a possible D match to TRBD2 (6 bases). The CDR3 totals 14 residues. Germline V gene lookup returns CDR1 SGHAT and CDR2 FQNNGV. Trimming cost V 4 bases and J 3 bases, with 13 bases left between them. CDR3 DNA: TGTGCCAGCAGCTATAGGGAGGCTAGCTACGAGCAGTACTTC. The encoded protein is CASSYREASYEQYF.

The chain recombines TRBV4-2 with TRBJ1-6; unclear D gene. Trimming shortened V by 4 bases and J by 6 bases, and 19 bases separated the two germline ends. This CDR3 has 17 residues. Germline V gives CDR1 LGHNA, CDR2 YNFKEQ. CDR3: CASSRVKGPEGNSPLHF. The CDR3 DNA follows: TGTGCCAGCAGCCGCGTCAAAGGACCCGAGGGTAATTCACCCCTCCACTTT.

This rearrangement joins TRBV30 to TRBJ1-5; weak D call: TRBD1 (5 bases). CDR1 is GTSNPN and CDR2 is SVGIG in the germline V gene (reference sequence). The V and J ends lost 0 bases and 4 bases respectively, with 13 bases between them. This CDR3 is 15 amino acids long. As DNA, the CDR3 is TGTGCCTGGAGTGTATTTGGGGCGTCAAATCAGCCCCAGCATTTT. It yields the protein CAWSVFGASNQPQHF.

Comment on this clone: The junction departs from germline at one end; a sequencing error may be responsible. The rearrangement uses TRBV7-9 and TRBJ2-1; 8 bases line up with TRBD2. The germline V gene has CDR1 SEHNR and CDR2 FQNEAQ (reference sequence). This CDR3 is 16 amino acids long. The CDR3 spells CASTLRAGGLDNEQFF. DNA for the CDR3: TGTGCCAGCACCTTACGGGCGGGGGGACTGGACAATGAGCAGTTCTTC.

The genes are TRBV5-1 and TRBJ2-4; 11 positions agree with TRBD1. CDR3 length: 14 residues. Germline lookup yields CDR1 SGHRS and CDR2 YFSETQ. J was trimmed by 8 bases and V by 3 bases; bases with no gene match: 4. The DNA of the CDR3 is TGCGCCAGCAGCTGGACAGGGGGCCTAGACATTCAGTACTTC. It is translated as CASSWTGGLDIQYF. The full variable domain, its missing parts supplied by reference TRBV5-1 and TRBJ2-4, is KAGVTQTPRYLIKTRGQQVTLSCSPISGHRSVSWYQQTPGQGLQFLFEYFSETQRNKGNFPGRFSGRQFSNSRSEMNVSTLELGDSALYLCASSWTGGLDIQYFGAGTRLSVL.

CDR3 DNA sequence: TGTGCCAGCAGCTTAGTCGGTACCTCGAACACTGAAGCTTTCTTT. Amino acids: CASSLVGTSNTEAFF. The chain joins TRBV7-2 to TRBJ1-1; D gene unclear. The CDR3 runs to 15 residues. V was cut by 1 base and J by 1 base, with 10 bases left in between. Germline CDR1 SGHTA, CDR2 FQGNSA.

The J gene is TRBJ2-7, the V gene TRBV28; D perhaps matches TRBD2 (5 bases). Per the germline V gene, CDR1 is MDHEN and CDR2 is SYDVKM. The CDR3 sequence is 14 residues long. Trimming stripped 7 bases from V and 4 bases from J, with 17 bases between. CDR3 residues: CASTPPRAEYEQYF. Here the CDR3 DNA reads TGTGCCAGCACCCCCCCGAGGGCCGAGTACGAGCAGTACTTC.

CDR3 residues: CASSGEGAGTYGYTF. CDR3 coding DNA: TGTGCCAGCAGTGGTGAAGGGGCGGGGACCTATGGCTACACCTTC. The chain joins TRBV6-5 to TRBJ1-2; TRBD1 might be the D (5 bases). CDR3 length: 15 amino acids. The germline gives CDR1 MNHEY, CDR2 SVGAGI. The V gene lost 5 bases and the J gene lost 4 bases, with 17 bases spanning the gap.

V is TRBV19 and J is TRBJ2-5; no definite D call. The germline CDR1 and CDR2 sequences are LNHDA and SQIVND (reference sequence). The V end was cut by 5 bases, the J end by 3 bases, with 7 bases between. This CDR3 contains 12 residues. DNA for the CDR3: TGTGCCAGTAGTCCCCGAGAAGAGACCCAGTACTTC. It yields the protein CASSPREETQYF.

CDR3 region: CASSFRHRSQETQYF. CDR3 nucleotide sequence: TGTGCCAGCAGTTTTCGACACCGCTCCCAAGAGACCCAGTACTTC. The genes are TRBV28 and TRBJ2-5; D call uncertain. Trimming pared 3 bases from V and 1 base from J, leaving 12 bases between. The CDR3 is 15 amino acids. The germline CDR1 and CDR2 sequences are MDHEN and SYDVKM.

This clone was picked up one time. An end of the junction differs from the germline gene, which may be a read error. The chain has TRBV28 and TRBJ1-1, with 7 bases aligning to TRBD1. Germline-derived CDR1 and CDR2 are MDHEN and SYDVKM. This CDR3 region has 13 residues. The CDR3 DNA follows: TGTGCCAGCAGCCGCCGGGACAGCCTACTGAGGCTTTTT. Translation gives CASSRRDSLLRLF.

The CDR3 DNA sequence: TGTGCCAGCAGTGACCCCCAACAGGGGTCGGCTGGCGATGAGCAGTTCTTC. This gives the protein CASSDPQQGSAGDEQFF. This chain uses TRBV25-1 with TRBJ2-1, with TRBD1 matching 7 bases. CDR3 length: 17 amino acids. Germline V gene sequence: CDR1 MGHDK, CDR2 SYGVNS. J was trimmed by 8 bases and V by 3 bases; bases with no gene match: 16.

The CDR3 reads CASSVTGGHQPQHF. CDR3 nucleotides: TGTGCCAGCTCAGTTACAGGGGGACATCAGCCCCAGCATTTT. The chain couples TRBV25-1 to TRBJ1-5; 8 bases match TRBD1. The ends lost 8 bases at V and 5 bases at J; junction bases unmatched: 8. This CDR3 is 14 amino acids long. Germline V gene sequence: CDR1 MGHDK, CDR2 SYGVNS.

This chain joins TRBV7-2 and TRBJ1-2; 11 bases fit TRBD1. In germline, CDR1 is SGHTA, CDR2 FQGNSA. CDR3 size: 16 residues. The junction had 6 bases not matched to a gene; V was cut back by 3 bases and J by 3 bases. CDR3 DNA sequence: TGTGCCAGCAGCTTTAGGACAGGGGGCAAATACTATGGCTACACCTTC. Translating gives CASSFRTGGKYYGYTF.

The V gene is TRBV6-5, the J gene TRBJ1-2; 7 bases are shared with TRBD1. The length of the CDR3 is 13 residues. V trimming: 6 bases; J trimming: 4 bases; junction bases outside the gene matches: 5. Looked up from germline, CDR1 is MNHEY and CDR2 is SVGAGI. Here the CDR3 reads CASRTGPSYGYTF. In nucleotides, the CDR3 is TGTGCCAGCAGGACAGGGCCTTCCTATGGCTACACCTTC.

The chain's CDR3 is CAWRTGFGYGYTF. The DNA for the CDR3 is TGTGCCTGGAGAACAGGGTTTGGCTATGGCTACACCTTC. V usage is TRBV30 and J usage is TRBJ1-2, with D perhaps TRBD1 (6 bases). V was pared by 3 bases and J by 4 bases, with 12 bases between. This CDR3 has 13 residues. The germline gives CDR1 GTSNPN, CDR2 SVGIG (reference sequence).

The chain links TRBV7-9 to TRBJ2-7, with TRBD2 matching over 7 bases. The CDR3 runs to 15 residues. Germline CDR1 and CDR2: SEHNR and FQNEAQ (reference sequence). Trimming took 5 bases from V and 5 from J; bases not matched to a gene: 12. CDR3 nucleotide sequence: TGTGCCAGCAGCCCCTGGACTAGTACGACCCACGAGCAGTACTTC. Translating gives CASSPWTSTTHEQYF.

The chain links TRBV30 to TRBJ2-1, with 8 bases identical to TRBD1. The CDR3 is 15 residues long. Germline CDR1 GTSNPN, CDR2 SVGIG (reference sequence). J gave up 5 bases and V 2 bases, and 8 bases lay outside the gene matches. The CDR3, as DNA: TGTGCCTGGAGTCCCGGGACAGGCTATGACAATGAGCAGTTCTTC. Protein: CAWSPGTGYDNEQFF.

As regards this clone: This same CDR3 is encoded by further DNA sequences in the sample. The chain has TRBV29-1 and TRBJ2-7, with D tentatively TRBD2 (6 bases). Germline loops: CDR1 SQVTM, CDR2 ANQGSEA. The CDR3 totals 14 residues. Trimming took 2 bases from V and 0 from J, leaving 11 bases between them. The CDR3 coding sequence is TGCAGCGTTGAAAAGACGGGAGTCTCCTACGAGCAGTACTTC. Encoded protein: CSVEKTGVSYEQYF.

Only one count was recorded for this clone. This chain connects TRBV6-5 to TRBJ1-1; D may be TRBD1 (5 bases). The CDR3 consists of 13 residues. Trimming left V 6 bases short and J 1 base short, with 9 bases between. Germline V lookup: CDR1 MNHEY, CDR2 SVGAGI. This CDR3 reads CASSDRGNTEAFF. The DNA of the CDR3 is TGTGCCAGCAGCGACAGAGGGAACACTGAAGCTTTCTTT.

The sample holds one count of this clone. The CDR3 is CAWSFKGAGRTEAFF. DNA for the CDR3: TGTGCCTGGAGCTTTAAGGGGGCGGGTAGGACTGAAGCTTTCTTT. The V gene is TRBV30, the J gene TRBJ1-1, with 7 bases aligning to TRBD1. Germline V gene data show CDR1 as GTSNPN and CDR2 as SVGIG (reference sequence). Trimming at V came to 3 bases and at J to 5 bases, leaving 12 bases not matched to a gene. The CDR3 contains 15 residues.